Listed below are T cell receptor beta chains from one sample, sequenced in a study of T cell responses to AZD1222 COVID-19 vaccine. Clones were read by immunoSEQ multiplex PCR, and TCRdb kept only the in-frame ones, dropping some. Among about 160,000 clones, about 92% were seen once, and the ten largest hold around 4.6%. The input for sequencing was peripheral blood, taken on day 0 of MenACWY control vaccination. Receptor source: an adult in good health. Each CDR3 is given without its conserved first and last residue.

J | V | CDR3
TRBJ2-1 | TRBV24-1 | ATSERDNYNEQF
TRBJ1-2 | TRBV3-1/TRBV3-2 | ASSQASSGYT
TRBJ1-1 | TRBV7-3 | ASSTDTNTEAF
TRBJ1-5 | TRBV5-3 | ASRWAADQPQH
TRBJ2-3 | TRBV11-3 | ASSKGGTVRTDTQY
TRBJ2-2 | TRBV5-1 | ASSPLTGTNDHWELF
TRBJ1-5 | TRBV7-2 | ASRQGNQPQH
TRBJ2-5 | TRBV19 | ASSIGGREGPLYQETQY
TRBJ1-5 | TRBV27 | ASSLGPHQPQH
TRBJ2-5 | TRBV19 | ASSIDLGGPETQY
TRBJ2-1 | TRBV10-3 | AIAGNSYNEQF
TRBJ1-2 | TRBV12-3/TRBV12-4 | ASSFDRGYGYT
TRBJ2-2 | TRBV19 | ASGPTSHTGELF
TRBJ1-4 | TRBV5-1 | ASSLDGQATNEKLF
TRBJ1-2 | TRBV2 | ASRKRREYGYT
TRBJ2-1 | TRBV7-3 | ASSPGPNNEQF
TRBJ1-3 | TRBV7-6 | ASSALTGRAAGNTIY
TRBJ1-2 | TRBV5-1 | ASSSGGINYGYT
TRBJ1-3 | TRBV9 | ASSVGGTGNTIY
TRBJ1-2 | TRBV7-2 | ASSLGQLNYGYT
TRBJ2-1 | TRBV29-1 | SVEGRTMDEQF
TRBJ2-7 | TRBV4-2 | ASSREEFSYEQY
TRBJ1-4 | TRBV30 | AWSGRQGTGEKLF
TRBJ2-2 | TRBV5-6 | ASSLGTPNTGELF
TRBJ1-1 | TRBV12-3/TRBV12-4 | ASSLVGGTEAF
TRBJ1-2 | TRBV27 | ASSRDWDRGGYT
TRBJ1-5 | TRBV3-1/TRBV3-2 | ASSLLNGKSQH